Here is one T cell receptor (beta chain) with its context. This record comes from a study of molecular identifiers for immune sequencing clone quantification. Germline V gene data show CDR1 as MNHNY and CDR2 as SVGAGI (reference sequence). This CDR3 spans 13 amino acids. Trimming pared 4 bases from V and 2 bases from J, leaving 9 bases between. MiXCR, run by TCRdb on the PCR reads, gives a single entry per CDR3 protein. The profile covers 300,000 to 350,000 distinct CDR3 sequences, with roughly 23% appearing a single time and approximately 0.84% taken by the ten largest. The V and J genes are TRBV6-6 and TRBJ2-7; no definite D call. The clonotype originates from a human donor in good health. Some libraries in this study had Jurkat cell RNA spiked in. The sequenced sample was naive CD8+ T cells from blood, with Jurkat cell RNA spiked in. Subset in this sample: FACS-sorted CD8+CD4-CCR7+CD45RA+ naive T cells. The DNA of the CDR3 is TGTGCCAGCAGTTGGAACTCCCCCTACGAGCAGTACTTC. This sequence encodes CASSWNSPYEQYF.